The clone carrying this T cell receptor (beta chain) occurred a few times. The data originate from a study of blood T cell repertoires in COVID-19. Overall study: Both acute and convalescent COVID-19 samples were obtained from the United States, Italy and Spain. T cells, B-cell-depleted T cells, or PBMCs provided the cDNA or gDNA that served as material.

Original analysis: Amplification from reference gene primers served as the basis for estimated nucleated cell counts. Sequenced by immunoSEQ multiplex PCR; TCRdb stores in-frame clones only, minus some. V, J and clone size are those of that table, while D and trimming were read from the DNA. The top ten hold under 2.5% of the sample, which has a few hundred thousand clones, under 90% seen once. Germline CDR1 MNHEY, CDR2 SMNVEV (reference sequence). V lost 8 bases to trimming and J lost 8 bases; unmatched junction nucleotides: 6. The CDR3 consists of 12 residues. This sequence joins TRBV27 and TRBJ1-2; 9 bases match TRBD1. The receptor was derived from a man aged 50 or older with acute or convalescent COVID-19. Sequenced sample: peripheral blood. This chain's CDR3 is CASSNRGQGYTF. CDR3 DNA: TGTGCCAGCTCAAACAGGGGGCAGGGCTACACCTTC.